Shown below are 27 T cell receptor beta chains from a single sample sequenced in a study of T cell changes during pregnancy in multiple sclerosis. Some clones are missing from TCRdb's copy, which holds only in-frame ones; the method was immunoSEQ multiplex PCR. The repertoire consists of tens of thousands of clones, with just under 90% occurring once and the leading ten covering 0.89%. This specimen was peripheral blood, taken in the first trimester of pregnancy. Receptors originate from a female donor in good health, enrolled as a control in a pregnancy study.

The chain joins TRBV25-1 to TRBJ1-1; D is unresolved. This CDR3 is 12 amino acids long. Germline CDR1 reads MGHDK; CDR2 reads SYGVNS. Trimming shortened V by 4 bases and J by 4 bases, and 7 bases separated the two germline ends. The CDR3 region is CASSGGGTEAFF. The CDR3 DNA reads TGTGCCAGCAGTGGGGGAGGCACTGAAGCTTTCTTT.

The chain uses TRBV27 and TRBJ2-2; tentatively, D is TRBD1 (5 bases). The CDR3 contains 14 residues. Germline values: CDR1 MNHEY, CDR2 SMNVEV (reference sequence). Trimming shortened V by 3 bases and J by 4 bases, and 9 bases separated the two germline ends. The CDR3 loop is CASSFWQGTGELFF. CDR3 sequence (DNA): TGTGCCAGCAGTTTTTGGCAGGGCACCGGGGAGCTGTTTTTT.

The chain is built from TRBV5-6 and TRBJ2-5, with D perhaps TRBD2 (6 bases). The CDR3 spans 14 residues. V lost 2 bases, J lost 5 bases, and 13 bases lay in between. The germline V gene encodes CDR1 SGHDT and CDR2 YYEEEE. Here the CDR3 reads CASSFGSPRETQYF. The CDR3 nucleotides are TGTGCCAGCAGCTTCGGGAGTCCCCGGGAGACCCAGTACTTC. Filled out from reference TRBV5-6 and TRBJ2-5, the complete variable domain reads DAGVTQSPTHLIKTRGQQVTLRCSPKSGHDTVSWYQQALGQGPQFIFQYYEEEERQRGNFPDRFSGHQFPNYSSELNVNALLLGDSALYLCASSFGSPRETQYFGPGTRLLVL.

This chain links TRBV11-2 with TRBJ2-1, with a tentative D call TRBD1 (5 bases). The CDR3 runs to 15 residues. CDR1 and CDR2 (germline): SGHAT, FQNNGV. V was clipped by 2 bases and J by 3 bases, with 11 bases between them. In DNA form, the CDR3 reads TGTGCCAGCAGCTTAAGTGGCAGGGACTACAATGAGCAGTTCTTC. Protein sequence: CASSLSGRDYNEQFF.

V gene TRBV19 combines with J gene TRBJ1-5; D remains unclear. The ends were cut back, 5 bases at V and 0 bases at J, with 8 bases in the middle. CDR3 length: 14 residues. Germline-derived CDR1 and CDR2 are LNHDA and SQIVND (reference sequence). This CDR3 reads CASSWQISNQPQHF. The CDR3 coding sequence is TGTGCCAGTAGTTGGCAGATTAGCAATCAGCCCCAGCATTTT.

V usage is TRBV19 and J usage is TRBJ2-1, with a tentative D call TRBD1 (6 bases). The CDR3 totals 15 residues. Germline CDR1 reads LNHDA; CDR2 reads SQIVND (reference sequence). The V end was cut by 5 bases, the J end by 9 bases, with 20 bases between. CDR3: CASSSKGVGEVEQFF. The DNA of the CDR3 is TGTGCCAGTAGTTCGAAGGGGGTCGGTGAAGTTGAGCAGTTCTTC.

This sequence joins TRBV30 and TRBJ2-3; the D gene is possibly TRBD1 (6 bases). The CDR3 loop spans 13 amino acids. Germline V lookup: CDR1 GTSNPN, CDR2 SVGIG (reference sequence). V was cut by 0 bases and J by 6 bases, with 10 bases left in between. CDR3 protein: CAWSVTGSDTQYF. The CDR3 nucleotides read TGTGCCTGGAGTGTAACAGGGTCGGATACGCAGTATTTT.

The V call is TRBV5-1, the J call TRBJ2-5; 12 nucleotides agree with TRBD2. The V gene's germline CDR1 is SGHRS and CDR2 YFSETQ. This CDR3 contains 16 residues. V lost 4 bases to trimming and J lost 5 bases; unmatched junction nucleotides: 9. The CDR3 coding sequence is TGCGCCAGCAGCGGAACTAGCGGGGGGCCGGGGGAGACCCAGTACTTC. Translation: CASSGTSGGPGETQYF.

V usage is TRBV7-9 and J usage is TRBJ2-7; TRBD1 agrees at 7 bases. Trimming took 4 bases from V and 1 from J; bases not matched to a gene: 1. Germline V gene lookup returns CDR1 SEHNR and CDR2 FQNEAQ (reference sequence). This CDR3 region has 13 residues. The CDR3 loop reads CASSSGQSYEQYF. In DNA form, the CDR3 reads TGTGCCAGCAGCTCGGGACAGTCCTACGAGCAGTACTTC.

This sequence joins TRBV5-1 and TRBJ1-6, with TRBD1 as a possible D gene (6 bases). This CDR3 is 18 amino acids long. CDR1 is SGHRS, CDR2 YFSETQ, per germline. Trimming left V 0 bases short and J 0 bases short, with 13 bases between. CDR3 residues: CASSLEPQGSSYNSPLHF. As DNA, the CDR3 is TGCGCCAGCAGCTTGGAACCACAGGGTAGCTCCTATAATTCACCCCTCCACTTT.

The chain is built from TRBV7-2 and TRBJ2-1, with TRBD2 matching 11 bases. Germline V gene lookup returns CDR1 SGHTA and CDR2 FQGNSA. V lost 2 bases, J lost 12 bases, and 12 bases stayed unmatched. The CDR3 runs 16 residues. In nucleotides, the CDR3 is TGTGCCAGCAGCTTAAGTAGCGGGGGGGCCGGGCTGGGGCAGTTCTTC. It is translated as CASSLSSGGAGLGQFF.

The rearrangement uses TRBV5-4 and TRBJ2-6, with D tentatively TRBD2 (5 bases). Germline V CDR1 and CDR2: SGHNT, YYREEE (reference sequence). The CDR3 has 16 residues. Trimming cost V 0 bases and J 2 bases, with 9 bases left between them. In DNA form, the CDR3 reads TGTGCCAGCAGCTTGGCCGGGGTGGCTGGGGCCAACGTCCTGACTTTC. Translated: CASSLAGVAGANVLTF.

The V gene is TRBV5-6, the J gene TRBJ2-1; D gene uncertain. The CDR3 is 16 amino acids. Germline CDR1 is SGHDT and CDR2 is YYEEEE. V lost 0 bases and J lost 5, with 15 bases in between. Here the CDR3 reads CASSLVRGTGNNEQFF. The DNA of the CDR3 is TGTGCCAGCAGCTTGGTACGCGGAACCGGTAACAATGAGCAGTTCTTC.

The chain joins TRBV5-4 to TRBJ1-5, with 9 bases aligning to TRBD1. The J call could be wrong; TRBJ2-3 is a better fit for the DNA end. Germline CDR1 and CDR2: SGHNT and YYREEE (reference sequence). This CDR3 has 14 amino acids. This CDR3 reads CASSTGTGNQPQYF. CDR3 DNA: TGTGCCAGCAGCACCGGGACAGGGAATCAGCCCCAGTATTTT.

This clone appeared once. The chain couples TRBV5-6 to TRBJ1-5, with 8 bases fitting TRBD1. The CDR3 consists of 15 residues. J was trimmed by 0 bases and V by 4 bases; bases with no gene match: 3. Germline loops: CDR1 SGHDT, CDR2 YYEEEE. DNA for the CDR3: TGTGCCAGCAGCAGACAGGGGTATAGCAATCAGCCCCAGCATTTT. This encodes CASSRQGYSNQPQHF.

The chain carries TRBV19 and TRBJ1-2, with TRBD1 matching over 7 bases. With V trimmed by 4 bases and J by 5 bases, 13 bases remained unmatched. Germline CDR1 is LNHDA and CDR2 is SQIVND (reference sequence). This CDR3 has 16 amino acids. CDR3 coding DNA: TGTGCCAGTAGTAACGTTTTGGGCAGGGGGAAATATGGCTACACCTTC. Protein product: CASSNVLGRGKYGYTF.

The chain joins TRBV19 to TRBJ1-1; tentative D call: TRBD1 (6 bases). The V and J ends lost 6 bases and 6 bases respectively, with 26 bases between them. The CDR3 consists of 17 residues. The germline V gene has CDR1 LNHDA and CDR2 SQIVND (reference sequence). The CDR3 loop reads CASRSEGGGIVKAEAFF. The CDR3, as DNA: TGTGCCAGTAGGTCCGAGGGGGGGGGTATTGTGAAGGCTGAAGCTTTCTTT.

V is TRBV7-6 and J is TRBJ1-5, with 7 bases matching TRBD1. There are 16 residues in the CDR3. The J segment lost 2 bases and the V segment lost 5 bases, leaving 9 bases of the junction unmatched. Per germline, CDR1 SGHVS and CDR2 FNYEAQ. The CDR3 sequence is CASSAETGLRNQPQHF. CDR3 bases: TGTGCCAGCAGCGCAGAGACAGGGCTTCGCAATCAGCCCCAGCATTTT.

This clone was counted once. The chain has TRBV9 and TRBJ1-3, with no clear D. The CDR3 length is 14 residues. Germline CDR1 is SGDLS and CDR2 is YYNGEE. Trimming left V 0 bases short and J 0 bases short, with 4 bases between. CDR3 amino acids: CASSVAHSGNTIYF. The CDR3 DNA is TGTGCCAGCAGCGTAGCCCACTCTGGAAACACCATATATTTT.

The V call is TRBV2, the J call TRBJ2-2; D not certain. CDR1 SNHLY and CDR2 FYNNEI come from the germline V gene. The CDR3 runs 13 residues. The ends were cut back, 2 bases at V and 5 bases at J, with 6 bases in the middle. In DNA, the CDR3 is TGTGCCAGCAGTGAACCCCTGACCGGGGAGCTGTTTTTT. This codes for CASSEPLTGELFF.

CDR3 nucleotide sequence: TGTGCCAGCAGCTCCGGGAGTCTAGCGGGGTACGAGACCCAGTACTTC. Its translation is CASSSGSLAGYETQYF. This chain connects TRBV4-2 to TRBJ2-5; 9 nucleotides line up with TRBD2. V dropped 5 bases and J dropped 5; count of bases not matched to a gene: 12. The CDR3 totals 16 residues. Per germline, CDR1 LGHNA and CDR2 YNFKEQ.

Here the CDR3 reads CASSIGWSDSNQPQHF. The CDR3 nucleotides read TGTGCCAGTAGTATAGGTTGGAGCGATAGCAATCAGCCCCAGCATTTT. The chain couples TRBV19 to TRBJ1-5, with D uncertain. V was clipped by 1 base and J by 0 bases, with 10 bases between them. Germline lookup yields CDR1 LNHDA and CDR2 SQIVND (reference sequence). This CDR3 has 16 amino acids.

This clone was counted a few times. The chain couples TRBV5-1 to TRBJ1-2; maybe TRBD1 (5 bases). The length of the CDR3 is 13 residues. Between the trimmed V and J ends, which lost 4 bases and 3 bases, there was a span of 10 bases. Germline values: CDR1 SGHRS, CDR2 YFSETQ. CDR3 nucleotide sequence: TGCGCCAGCAGCAATGGGGACTACTATGGCTACACCTTC. It encodes CASSNGDYYGYTF.

This clone was counted a single time. The sample carries other DNA sequences with the same CDR3. This chain uses TRBV7-9 with TRBJ1-2; D is unclear. The CDR3 covers 12 residues. Trimming took off 2 bases at V and 3 bases at J, with 4 bases between the two ends. In germline, CDR1 is SEHNR, CDR2 FQNEAQ (reference sequence). The CDR3, as DNA: TGTGCCAGCAGCTTATCGGACTATGGCTACACCTTC. It translates to CASSLSDYGYTF.

The chain couples TRBV6-5 to TRBJ2-7, with 9 bases that match TRBD1. This CDR3 is built from 16 residues. In germline, CDR1 is MNHEY, CDR2 SVGAGI. V lost 4 bases to trimming and J lost 2 bases; unmatched junction nucleotides: 9. In DNA form, the CDR3 reads TGTGCCAGCAGTTCGGACAGGGGAACCGTTACCTACGAGCAGTACTTC. Its translation: CASSSDRGTVTYEQYF.

The chain links TRBV25-1 to TRBJ2-1, with 9 bases matching TRBD2. Germline V gene lookup returns CDR1 MGHDK and CDR2 SYGVNS. The J segment lost 7 bases and the V segment lost 2 bases, leaving 3 bases of the junction unmatched. The CDR3 spans 14 residues. CDR3 protein: CASSEAGGTNEQFF. The CDR3 DNA sequence: TGTGCCAGCAGTGAAGCGGGGGGGACTAATGAGCAGTTCTTC. The entire variable domain, with the rest obtained from reference TRBV25-1 and TRBJ2-1, is as follows: EADIYQTPRYLVIGTGKKITLECSQTMGHDKMYWYQQDPGMELHLIHYSYGVNSTEKGDLSSESTVSRIRTEHFPLTLESARPSHTSQYLCASSEAGGTNEQFFGPGTRLTVL.

The rearrangement joins TRBV6-5 to TRBJ1-2, with D uncertain. V lost 6 bases and J 7 bases, leaving 21 bases between the germline ends. Looked up from germline, CDR1 is MNHEY and CDR2 is SVGAGI. This CDR3 comprises 15 residues. The CDR3 nucleotides are TGTGCCAGCAGAGATTATTCAAAAAGAGGTACTGGCTACACCTTC. It is translated as CASRDYSKRGTGYTF.